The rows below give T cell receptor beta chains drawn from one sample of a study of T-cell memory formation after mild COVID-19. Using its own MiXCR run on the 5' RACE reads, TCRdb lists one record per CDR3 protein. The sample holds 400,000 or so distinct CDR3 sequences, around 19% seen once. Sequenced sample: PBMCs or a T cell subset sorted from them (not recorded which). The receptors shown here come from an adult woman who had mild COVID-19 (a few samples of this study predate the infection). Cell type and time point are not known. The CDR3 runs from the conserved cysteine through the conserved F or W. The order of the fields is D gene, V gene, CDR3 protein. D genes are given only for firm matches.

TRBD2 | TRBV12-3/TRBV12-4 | CASSFNGLAAGNEQFF
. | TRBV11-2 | CASSWVSYEQYF
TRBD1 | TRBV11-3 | CASNPFTGDDTEAFF
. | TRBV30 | CAWSITVNTEAFF
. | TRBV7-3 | CASSSESGREQFF
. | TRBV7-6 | CASSLVLDGAGELFF
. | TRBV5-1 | CASSRRTVDNSPLHF
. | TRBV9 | CASSVGGVSRTDTQYF
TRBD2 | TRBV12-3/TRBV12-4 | CASSLREGAVKYF
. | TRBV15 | CATSRDHGVAASNQPQHF
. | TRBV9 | CASTLMSGGGELFF
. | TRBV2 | CASTRGQNSNQPQHF
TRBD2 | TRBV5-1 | CASSLAREDLINEQFF
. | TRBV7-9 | CASTGVSTYNEQFF
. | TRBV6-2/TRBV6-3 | CASSYSGYTEAFF
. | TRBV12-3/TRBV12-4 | CASTMGGTEAFF
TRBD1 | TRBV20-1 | CSALGQTNTEAFF
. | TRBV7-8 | CASSPLRGPYYGYTF
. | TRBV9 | CASSVSAERYEQYF
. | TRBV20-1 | CSATGGLETQYF
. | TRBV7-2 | CASSSQGSDEQFF
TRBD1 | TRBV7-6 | CASSSPQGDGANVLTF
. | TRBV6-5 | CASSPSIGTRAYEQYF
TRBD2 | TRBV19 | CASNQRGSTDTQYF
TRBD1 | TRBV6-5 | CASSPTGTAKETQYF
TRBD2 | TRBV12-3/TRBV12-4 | CASAGENTGELFF
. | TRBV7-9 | CASSLHRGGRTDTQYF
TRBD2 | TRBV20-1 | CSQARGEGETQYF
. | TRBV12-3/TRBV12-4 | CASSSTAPYGYTF
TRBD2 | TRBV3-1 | CASRKGGSGRSREQYF
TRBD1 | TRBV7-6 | CASSLEAGQGPYEQYF
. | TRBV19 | CASGDAVIETFF